What follows are 32 T cell receptor beta chains derived from one specimen sequenced in a study of OX40 agonist ivuxolimab in advanced cancers. Sequencing was performed with immunoSEQ multiplex PCR; in TCRdb, only in-frame clones are kept and a portion is missing. Of approximately 12,000 clones listed, under 80% are singletons. Sequencing used CD4+ or CD8+ T cells sorted from blood, obtained in a trial of the OX40 agonist ivuxolimab. Receptors originate from an adult with an advanced solid tumor such as melanoma, head and neck, liver or kidney cancer.

The rearrangement joins TRBV6-6 to TRBJ1-1; unclear D gene. V lost 8 bases and J 1 base, leaving 11 bases between the germline ends. CDR3 length: 13 amino acids. CDR1 is MNHNY, CDR2 SVGAGI, per germline (reference sequence). The DNA of the CDR3 is TGTGCCAGCCAGGACGGCCAGAACACTGAAGCTTTCTTT. Encoded protein: CASQDGQNTEAFF.

In this sample, this clone turned up a few times. The chain links TRBV27 to TRBJ2-3; TRBD2 matches at 9 bases. The CDR3 length is 16 residues. Germline CDR1 reads MNHEY; CDR2 reads SMNVEV (reference sequence). J lost 4 bases, V lost 5 bases, and 10 bases had no gene match. The CDR3 protein is CASSTRSSGEADTQYF. In DNA, the CDR3 is TGTGCCAGCAGTACCCGGTCTAGCGGGGAGGCAGATACGCAGTATTTT.

This chain uses TRBV5-6 with TRBJ1-5; TRBD1 aligns across 9 bases. Trimming at V came to 2 bases and at J to 6 bases, leaving 3 bases not matched to a gene. CDR3 length: 14 amino acids. Germline values: CDR1 SGHDT, CDR2 YYEEEE. CDR3 sequence: CASSLGQGTQPQHF. The CDR3 nucleotides are TGTGCCAGCAGCTTAGGACAGGGGACTCAGCCCCAGCATTTT.

V is TRBV11-1 and J is TRBJ2-5; 8 nucleotides match TRBD2. With the DNA end fitting TRBJ2-7 better, the J assignment may be wrong. CDR1 SGHAT and CDR2 FQDESV come from the germline V gene (reference sequence). The CDR3 covers 14 residues. The CDR3 spells CASSLAGGRSEQYF. Here the CDR3 DNA reads TGTGCCAGCAGCCTCGCGGGGGGCCGGAGCGAGCAGTACTTC.

The chain has TRBV25-1 and TRBJ2-7, with D tentatively TRBD2 (6 bases). The V gene lost 4 bases and the J gene lost 4 bases, with 14 bases spanning the gap. The germline V gene has CDR1 MGHDK and CDR2 SYGVNS. The CDR3 runs to 14 residues. In DNA form, the CDR3 reads TGTGCCAGCAGTGGACTAGGGGAGGAATACGAGCAGTACTTC. The encoded protein is CASSGLGEEYEQYF.

The rearrangement joins TRBV9 to TRBJ2-7; a possible D gene is TRBD1 (5 bases). CDR1 is SGDLS and CDR2 is YYNGEE in the germline V gene. V lost 0 bases and J 3 bases, leaving 7 bases between the germline ends. CDR3 length: 13 amino acids. Written as DNA, the CDR3 is TGTGCCAGCAGCGTAGGACAGAACTACGAGCAGTACTTC. Encoded protein: CASSVGQNYEQYF. The entire variable domain, with the rest obtained from reference TRBV9 and TRBJ2-7, is as follows: DSGVTQTPKHLITATGQRVTLRCSPRSGDLSVYWYQQSLDQGLQFLIQYYNGEERAKGNILERFSAQQFPDLHSELNLSSLELGDSALYFCASSVGQNYEQYFGPGTRLTVT.

V is TRBV21-1 and J is TRBJ1-1. TRBV21-1 is reported as a pseudogene. This CDR3 is 13 amino acids long. The CDR3 DNA follows: TGTGCCAGTGGGGAGGGAACCTCGGATGAAGCTTTCTTT. This codes for CASGEGTSDEAFF.

The chain recombines TRBV15 with TRBJ2-1; 7 bases are shared with TRBD2. Germline values: CDR1 LNHNV, CDR2 YYDKDF (reference sequence). The CDR3 has 18 amino acids. V lost 0 bases to trimming and J lost 4 bases; unmatched junction nucleotides: 12. The CDR3 reads CATSRDPGLGGIYNEQFF. Here the CDR3 DNA reads TGTGCCACCAGCAGAGACCCGGGCCTGGGAGGGATTTACAATGAGCAGTTCTTC.

The V and J genes are TRBV5-1 and TRBJ2-7; 9 bases line up with TRBD2. Germline assignment: CDR1 SGHRS and CDR2 YFSETQ. The CDR3 runs to 16 residues. V lost 1 base, J lost 7 bases, and 12 bases stayed unmatched. The CDR3 reads CASSLYPAGGSGEQYF. The DNA of the CDR3 is TGCGCCAGCAGCTTGTATCCAGCGGGAGGATCGGGGGAGCAGTACTTC.

The gene calls are TRBV11-2 and TRBJ2-7, with a tentative D call TRBD1 (6 bases). The CDR3 is 12 amino acids. V lost 8 bases and J 0 bases, leaving 8 bases between the germline ends. CDR1 and CDR2 from the germline V gene are SGHAT and FQNNGV. The CDR3 is CASGDNSYEQYF. CDR3 bases: TGTGCCAGCGGGGACAACTCCTACGAGCAGTACTTC.

This chain connects TRBV7-9 to TRBJ2-7; 7 bases fit TRBD2. CDR1 SEHNR and CDR2 FQNEAQ come from the germline V gene (reference sequence). Unmatched junction bases numbered 14, after V lost 5 bases and J lost 7 bases. This CDR3 has 15 amino acids. CDR3 in amino acids: CASSPPRGGIWEQYF. In DNA form, the CDR3 reads TGTGCCAGCAGCCCACCCCGCGGGGGTATTTGGGAGCAGTACTTC.

The chain combines TRBV4-1 with TRBJ2-7, with TRBD2 matching over 7 bases. The CDR3 spans 15 residues. From germline, CDR1 is MGHRA and CDR2 YSYEKL. The trim removed 1 base at V and 3 bases at J, leaving 6 bases unmatched. As DNA, the CDR3 is TGCGCCAGCAGCCAAGTGTTCCGGACTAGCTACGAGCAGTACTTC. It specifies CASSQVFRTSYEQYF.

This chain links TRBV6-1 with TRBJ1-5; no reliable D call. The CDR3 has 12 residues. From germline, CDR1 is MNHNS and CDR2 SASEGT. V lost 8 bases and J lost 7, with 12 bases in between. The CDR3 is CASLRGSQPQHF. CDR3 in DNA: TGTGCCAGCTTGCGAGGGAGCCAGCCCCAGCATTTT.

V usage is TRBV27 and J usage is TRBJ2-1; the D gene is possibly TRBD1 (6 bases). Looked up from germline, CDR1 is MNHEY and CDR2 is SMNVEV (reference sequence). The germline V and J ends were trimmed by 6 bases and 1 base, with 13 bases remaining between them. The CDR3 loop spans 15 amino acids. Here the CDR3 DNA reads TGTGCCAGCAGCACCCGACAGGTTTCCTACAATGAGCAGTTCTTC. Translating gives CASSTRQVSYNEQFF.

The chain links TRBV10-3 to TRBJ1-1, with 9 bases identical to TRBD1. Trimming took 0 bases from V and 4 from J; bases not matched to a gene: 3. Germline V lookup: CDR1 ENHRY, CDR2 SYGVKD. This CDR3 spans 15 amino acids. The CDR3 nucleotides read TGTGCCATCAGTGAGTCACAGGGGGCGCCCACTGAAGCTTTCTTT. Its protein product is CAISESQGAPTEAFF.

The V and J genes are TRBV4-1 and TRBJ2-3, with a weak D call TRBD2 (6 bases). Germline V CDR1 and CDR2: MGHRA, YSYEKL. The CDR3 is 16 amino acids. Trimming left V 4 bases short and J 0 bases short, with 14 bases between. The CDR3 loop is CASSPTSRGSTDTQYF. The CDR3 DNA sequence: TGCGCCAGCAGCCCCACATCCCGGGGGAGCACAGATACGCAGTATTTT.

The gene calls are TRBV6-5 and TRBJ2-7; unclear D gene. Trimming took off 3 bases at V and 6 bases at J, with 12 bases between the two ends. Germline values: CDR1 MNHEY, CDR2 SVGAGI. CDR3 length: 13 residues. This CDR3 reads CASSYQGSAEQYF. The CDR3 DNA is TGTGCCAGCAGTTATCAAGGGTCGGCCGAGCAGTACTTC.

This chain uses TRBV28 with TRBJ1-1; D gene uncertain. V lost 5 bases to trimming and J lost 8 bases, with 9 bases between them. The CDR3 has 11 amino acids. CDR1 MDHEN and CDR2 SYDVKM come from the germline V gene. CDR3 residues: CASSQAREAFF. As DNA, the CDR3 is TGTGCCAGCAGTCAGGCCCGGGAAGCTTTCTTT.

There are a few counts of this clone. V gene TRBV7-9 combines with J gene TRBJ2-3, with TRBD2 matching 9 bases. The V gene end was trimmed by 1 base and the J gene end by 7 bases; junction bases not matched to a gene: 6. Germline CDR1 is SEHNR and CDR2 is FQNEAQ (reference sequence). The CDR3 spans 15 residues. The DNA of the CDR3 is TGTGCCAGCAGCTTAGGGGCGGGAGGGCCCCATACGCAGTATTTT. Amino acids: CASSLGAGGPHTQYF. Using reference TRBV7-9 and TRBJ2-3 for the parts outside the CDR3, the full variable domain is DTGVSQNPRHKITKRGQNVTFRCDPISEHNRLYWYRQTLGQGPEFLTYFQNEAQLEKSRLLSDRFSAERPKGSFSTLEIQRTEQGDSAMYLCASSLGAGGPHTQYFGPGTRLTVL.

This clone was observed a few times. V is TRBV5-6 and J is TRBJ2-1; D is possibly TRBD2 (6 bases). Trimming took off 2 bases at V and 12 bases at J, with 12 bases between the two ends. This CDR3 contains 12 residues. Germline CDR1 is SGHDT and CDR2 is YYEEEE. The CDR3 protein is CASSFRLGGQFF. Written as DNA, the CDR3 is TGTGCCAGCAGCTTCCGACTGGGGGGGCAGTTCTTC.

The chain combines TRBV7-9 with TRBJ2-3, with D perhaps TRBD2 (5 bases). The CDR3 contains 15 residues. The germline V gene encodes CDR1 SEHNR and CDR2 FQNEAQ (reference sequence). With 4 bases removed from V and 1 base from J, the gap between germline ends came to 12 bases. CDR3: CASSYEGEGTDTQYF. DNA for the CDR3: TGTGCCAGCAGCTACGAGGGAGAGGGCACAGATACGCAGTATTTT.

The chain couples TRBV9 to TRBJ2-6; D is ambiguous. Trimming removed 3 bases from V and 0 bases from J, with 13 bases in between. This CDR3 region has 17 residues. CDR1 is SGDLS and CDR2 is YYNGEE in the germline V gene. CDR3 DNA: TGTGCCAGCAGCGGATCGGACGGGTACTCTGGGGCCAACGTCCTGACTTTC. It yields the protein CASSGSDGYSGANVLTF. The whole variable domain, filled in from reference TRBV9 and TRBJ2-6, reads DSGVTQTPKHLITATGQRVTLRCSPRSGDLSVYWYQQSLDQGLQFLIQYYNGEERAKGNILERFSAQQFPDLHSELNLSSLELGDSALYFCASSGSDGYSGANVLTFGAGSRLTVL.

This clone was seen only once. The chain carries TRBV5-5 and TRBJ1-5, with D unclear. V lost 5 bases, J lost 6 bases, and 15 bases lay in between. CDR3 length: 14 amino acids. CDR1 is SGHKS and CDR2 is YYEKEE in the germline V gene (reference sequence). CDR3 protein: CASSLGPESQPQHF. CDR3 nucleotide sequence: TGTGCCAGCAGTCTAGGTCCTGAGAGTCAGCCCCAGCATTTT.

The chain has TRBV5-5 and TRBJ2-1; the D gene could be TRBD1 or TRBD2 (5 bases each). The V end was cut by 2 bases, the J end by 1 base, with 10 bases between. The CDR3 consists of 15 residues. The germline gives CDR1 SGHKS, CDR2 YYEKEE (reference sequence). CDR3 region: CASSFGTVSYNEQFF. In nucleotides, the CDR3 is TGTGCCAGCAGCTTCGGGACGGTATCCTACAATGAGCAGTTCTTC.

The chain is built from TRBV28 and TRBJ2-7; TRBD1 aligns across 7 bases. Trimming took 2 bases from V and 2 from J; bases not matched to a gene: 3. Per germline, CDR1 MDHEN and CDR2 SYDVKM. The CDR3 contains 14 residues. CDR3 nucleotides: TGTGCCAGCAGTTTACCAGGGGGTGCCTACGAGCAGTACTTC. Protein sequence: CASSLPGGAYEQYF.

The chain carries TRBV6-5 and TRBJ2-7; a possible D gene is TRBD2 (5 bases). Germline assignment: CDR1 MNHEY and CDR2 SVGAGI. The CDR3 totals 13 residues. Trimming removed 0 bases from V and 5 bases from J, with 8 bases in between. The CDR3 loop reads CASSYSDGNEQYF. In nucleotides, the CDR3 is TGTGCCAGCAGTTACTCGGACGGGAACGAGCAGTACTTC.

The V gene is TRBV15, the J gene TRBJ2-1; the D is unclear. From germline, CDR1 is LNHNV and CDR2 YYDKDF (reference sequence). The CDR3 is 15 residues long. The V end lost 0 bases, the J end lost 7 bases, and 13 bases lay between the germline ends. As DNA, the CDR3 is TGTGCCACCAGCAGAGATCGTAGCAATGGAAATGAGCAGTTCTTC. This codes for CATSRDRSNGNEQFF.

V gene TRBV6-1 combines with J gene TRBJ2-5; no definite D call. The end of the DNA aligns better with TRBJ2-7, so the J call may be wrong. Per germline, CDR1 MNHNS and CDR2 SASEGT. The CDR3 extends over 13 amino acids. CDR3 protein: CASSEENLGEQYF. The CDR3 DNA sequence: TGTGCCAGCAGTGAAGAGAATTTGGGCGAGCAGTACTTC.

This rearrangement joins TRBV9 to TRBJ1-4; maybe TRBD1 (5 bases). V dropped 3 bases and J dropped 8 bases, with 11 bases sitting between them. CDR1 and CDR2 from the germline V gene are SGDLS and YYNGEE. The CDR3 totals 13 residues. The CDR3 reads CASSATGEEKLFF. CDR3 DNA: TGTGCCAGCAGCGCTACAGGAGAGGAAAAACTGTTTTTT.

This clone showed up just once. This CDR3 reads CASSPSGNRHEQFF. The CDR3 DNA reads as TGTGCCAGCAGCCCTAGCGGGAATCGGCATGAGCAGTTCTTC. This rearrangement joins TRBV11-2 to TRBJ2-1, with 9 bases matching TRBD2. The CDR3 is 14 residues long. Germline V gene data show CDR1 as SGHAT and CDR2 as FQNNGV. Germline trimming cut 5 bases from V and 8 bases from J; bases unmatched to any gene: 7.

The J gene is TRBJ2-7, the V gene TRBV11-1, with TRBD1 identical over 7 bases. CDR1 is SGHAT, CDR2 FQDESV, per germline (reference sequence). This CDR3 is built from 15 residues. Trimming at V came to 5 bases and at J to 3 bases, leaving 10 bases not matched to a gene. The CDR3 here is CASSIAGTALYEQYF. The DNA for the CDR3 is TGTGCCAGCAGCATTGCCGGGACAGCGCTCTACGAGCAGTACTTC.

A few counts support this clone. The chain uses TRBV4-3 and TRBJ1-1; 7 nucleotides agree with TRBD1. Looked up from germline, CDR1 is LGHNA and CDR2 is YSLEER. Trimming took 3 bases from V and 3 from J; bases not matched to a gene: 7. The CDR3 covers 15 residues. This CDR3 reads CASSQGAGGYTEAFF. The CDR3 bases are TGCGCCAGCAGCCAGGGGGCAGGGGGGTACACTGAAGCTTTCTTT.